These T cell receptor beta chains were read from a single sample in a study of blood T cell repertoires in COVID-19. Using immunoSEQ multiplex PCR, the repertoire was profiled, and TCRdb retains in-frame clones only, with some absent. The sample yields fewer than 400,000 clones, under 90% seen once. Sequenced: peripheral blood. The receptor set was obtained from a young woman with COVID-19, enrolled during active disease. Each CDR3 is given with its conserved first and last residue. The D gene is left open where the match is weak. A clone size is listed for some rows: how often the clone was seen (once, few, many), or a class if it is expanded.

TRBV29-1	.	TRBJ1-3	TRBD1	TGCAGCGCACAGAAATGGACAGGGAGCTCTGGAAACACCATATATTTT	CSAQKWTGSSGNTIYF
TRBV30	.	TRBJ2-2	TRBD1	TGTGCCTGGAGTTTTAGGGGACAGGCGAACACCGGGGAGCTGTTTTTT	CAWSFRGQANTGELFF
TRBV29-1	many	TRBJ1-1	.	TGCAGCGTTGAAGATTCTGGGGGGGAGACTGAAGCTTTCTTT	CSVEDSGGETEAFF
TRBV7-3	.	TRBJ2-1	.	TGTGCCAGCAGCTTGCGGAACAATGAGCAGTTCTTC	CASSLRNNEQFF
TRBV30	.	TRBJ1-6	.	TGTGCCTGGACCCTTCGGGATGGGATAGTCCACTTT	CAWTLRDGIVHF
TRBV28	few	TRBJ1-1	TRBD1	TGTGCCAGCAGACCGGGACAGGGTTTGGCTTTCTTT	CASRPGQGLAFF
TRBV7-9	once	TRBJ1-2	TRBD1	TGTGCCAGCAGCTCTGGGACAGGGCCTGTCTATGGCTACACCTTC	CASSSGTGPVYGYTF
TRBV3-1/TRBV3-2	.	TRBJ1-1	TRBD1	TGTGCCAGCAGCCAAGATGGAGGGACAGGGAAAACTGAAGCTTTCTTT	CASSQDGGTGKTEAFF
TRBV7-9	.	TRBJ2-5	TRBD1	TGTGCCAGCAGCTTGCAGGGGGCCGGGGAGACCCAGTACTTC	CASSLQGAGETQYF
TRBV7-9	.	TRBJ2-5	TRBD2	TGTGCCAGCAGCTCCGGGGACTACCCCTTTCAAGAGACCCAGTACTTC	CASSSGDYPFQETQYF
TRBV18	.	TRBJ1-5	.	TGTGCCAGCTCACCACTAGGGGGGGAGAATCAGCCCCAGCATTTT	CASSPLGGENQPQHF
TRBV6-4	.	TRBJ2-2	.	TGTGCCAGCCCTAGATTTCCCGGGGAGCTGTTTTTT	CASPRFPGELFF
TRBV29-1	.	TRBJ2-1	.	TGCAGCGTTGACGCGGGCAGCTCCTACAATGAGCAGTTCTTC	CSVDAGSSYNEQFF
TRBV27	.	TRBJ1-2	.	TGTGCCAGCAGTCCCGGCACAGGGTTAGTTACCTATGGCTACACCTTC	CASSPGTGLVTYGYTF
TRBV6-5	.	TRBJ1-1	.	TGTGCCAGCCAGGACAGTTCGATGAACACTGAAGCTTTCTTT	CASQDSSMNTEAFF
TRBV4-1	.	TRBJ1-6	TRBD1	TGCGCCAGCAGCCAGGGACAGGGAGGTGATAATTCACCCCTCCACTTT	CASSQGQGGDNSPLHF
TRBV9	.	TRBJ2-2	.	TGTGCCAGCAGCGGTCCCGGGAGTAACACCGGGGAGCTGTTTTTT	CASSGPGSNTGELFF
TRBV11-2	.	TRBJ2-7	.	TGTGCCAGCACCCCCCGCTGGGGCCACGAGCAGTACTTC	CASTPRWGHEQYF
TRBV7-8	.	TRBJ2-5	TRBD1	TGTGCCAGCAGCAAGGACAGGGGGCAAGAGACCCAGTACTTC	CASSKDRGQETQYF
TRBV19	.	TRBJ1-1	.	TGTGCCAGTAGTACAGGACAATCGAACACTGAAGCTTTCTTT	CASSTGQSNTEAFF
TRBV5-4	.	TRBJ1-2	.	TGTGCCAGCAGGTCCACAGGGTTTGGCTACACCTTC	CASRSTGFGYTF
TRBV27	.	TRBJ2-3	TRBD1	TGTGCCAGCAGGGGGGAGGGACAGGGGTCCACAGATACGCAGTATTTT	CASRGEGQGSTDTQYF
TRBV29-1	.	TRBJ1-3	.	TGCAGCGTTATGACAGAGACTGGAAACACCATATATTTT	CSVMTETGNTIYF
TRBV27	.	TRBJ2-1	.	TGTGCCAGCAGTTGGACAGTAATGGATGAGCAGTTCTTC	CASSWTVMDEQFF
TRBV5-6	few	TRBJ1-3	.	TGTGCCAGCAGCGTCCTCTCTGGAAACACCATATATTTT	CASSVLSGNTIYF
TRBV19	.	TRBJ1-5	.	TGTGCCACCCAGGACAGAGGTCAGCCCCAGCATTTT	CATQDRGQPQHF
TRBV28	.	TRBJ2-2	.	TGTGCCAGCAGTTTAAGACAGGCTTACACCGGGGAGCTGTTTTTT	CASSLRQAYTGELFF
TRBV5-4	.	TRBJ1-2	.	TGTGCCAGCAGCTACCGGTCACGCTCAAACTATGGCTACACCTTC	CASSYRSRSNYGYTF
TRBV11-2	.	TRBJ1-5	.	TGTGCCAGCAGCTCCGGTGGTGGACAGCTCCATCAGCCCCAGCATTTT	CASSSGGGQLHQPQHF
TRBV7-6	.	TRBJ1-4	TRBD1	TGTGCCAGCAGCTCCACAGGGGGGACCGGTGAAAAACTGTTTTTT	CASSSTGGTGEKLFF
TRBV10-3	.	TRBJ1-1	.	TGTGCCATCAGTGAAGGGAGGAACACTGAAGCTTTCTTT	CAISEGRNTEAFF
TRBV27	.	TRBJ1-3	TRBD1	TGTGCCAGCAGTTCAACCCAAGGGACAGCTGGAAACACCATATATTTT	CASSSTQGTAGNTIYF
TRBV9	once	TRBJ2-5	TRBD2	TGTGCCAGCAGCGTCACCGGGACTAGCGGGAGTGAGACCCAGTACTTC	CASSVTGTSGSETQYF
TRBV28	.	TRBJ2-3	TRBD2	TGTGCCAGCATAAACCCATCCGGGAGGGACAGCACAGATACGCAGTATTTT	CASINPSGRDSTDTQYF
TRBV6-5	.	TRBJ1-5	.	TGTGCCAGCACTACAGGTTACAATCAGCCCCAGCATTTT	CASTTGYNQPQHF
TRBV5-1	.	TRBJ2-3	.	TGCGCCAGCAGCCGGGGCGGGACTCACGAAGGGGTAGGGACGCAGTATTTT	CASSRGGTHEGVGTQYF
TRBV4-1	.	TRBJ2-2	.	TGCGCCAGCAGCCAAGAGGCTTCGGCGGGCCCATGGGGCGGGGAGCTGTTTTTT	CASSQEASAGPWGGELFF
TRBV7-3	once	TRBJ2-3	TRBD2	TGTGCCAGCAGCGCCCGACTAGCGGGAGTCGGGGATACGCAGTATTTT	CASSARLAGVGDTQYF
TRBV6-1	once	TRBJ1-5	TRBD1	TGTGCCAGCAGTGAAGCGTTGGGACAGGGATTGCCCCAGCATTTT	CASSEALGQGLPQHF
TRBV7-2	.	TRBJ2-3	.	TGTGCCAGCAGCTTAAGGTACCAGGGAGGAACAGATACGCAGTATTTT	CASSLRYQGGTDTQYF
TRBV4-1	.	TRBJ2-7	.	TGCGCCAGCAGCCAACAGGATAATGCTCCCTACGAGCAGTACTTC	CASSQQDNAPYEQYF
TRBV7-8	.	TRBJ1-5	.	TGTGCCAGCAGCTGGACACGGGGGGTAGATCAGCCCCAGCATTTT	CASSWTRGVDQPQHF
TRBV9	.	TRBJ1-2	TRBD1	TGTGCCAGCAGCGTCTACGGGACAGGGGTTGGCGGCTACACCTTC	CASSVYGTGVGGYTF
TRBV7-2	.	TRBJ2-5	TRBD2	TGTGCCAGCAGCTTAAGTAGTAGCGGGTTCCAAGAGACCCAGTACTTC	CASSLSSSGFQETQYF
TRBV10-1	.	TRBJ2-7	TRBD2	TGCGCCAGCATTCAAAGACTAGCAGGAACTAGCTCCTACGAGCAGTACTTC	CASIQRLAGTSSYEQYF
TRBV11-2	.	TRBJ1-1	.	TGTGCCAGCAGCTTAGATCCGTTATTAAACACTGAAGCTTTCTTT	CASSLDPLLNTEAFF
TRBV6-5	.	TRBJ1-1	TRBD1	TGTGCCACCCACGGGACAGGGGCCGGAGAGACTGAAGCTTTCTTT	CATHGTGAGETEAFF
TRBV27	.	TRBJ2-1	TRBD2	TGTGCCAGCCGGGAGGAGGGTTACAATGAGCAGTTCTTC	CASREEGYNEQFF
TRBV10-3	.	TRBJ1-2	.	TGTGCCATCAGTGAGTCTGGCGGGGGGCAGGATGGCTACACCTTC	CAISESGGGQDGYTF
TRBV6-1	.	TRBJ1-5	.	TGTGCCAGCAGTGATCTCAGGAATAGCAATCAGCCCCAGCATTTT	CASSDLRNSNQPQHF
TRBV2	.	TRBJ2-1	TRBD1	TGTGCCAGCAGTGTTCGCGACAGGGTTCGCAGTGAGCAGTTCTTC	CASSVRDRVRSEQFF
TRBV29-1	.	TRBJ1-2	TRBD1	TGCAGCGTCCGGGACAGGGTATCCTATGGCTACACCTTC	CSVRDRVSYGYTF
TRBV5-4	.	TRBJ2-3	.	TGTGCCAGCAGCGATCAGTGGGCAGGGGTGATAGATACGCAGTATTTT	CASSDQWAGVIDTQYF
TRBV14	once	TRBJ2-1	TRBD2	TGTGCCAGCAGCTATCTAGCGGGGACCTCCTACAATGAGCAGTTCTTC	CASSYLAGTSYNEQFF